One T cell receptor beta chain is described in this entry. The sample is drawn from a study of blood T cell repertoires in COVID-19. The germline CDR1 and CDR2 sequences are LNHDA and SQIVND (reference sequence). The CDR3 is made up of 13 amino acids. The V end lost 6 bases, the J end lost 6 bases, and 12 bases lay between the germline ends. Study processing details: Nucleated cell number was recorded as an estimate derived from reference gene primer amplification. TCRdb keeps only in-frame clones here, not all; method: immunoSEQ multiplex PCR. Clone size and the V and J calls come from that table; the DNA yielded D and trimming. Here the sample spans about 52,000 clones, over 65% being singletons.

V gene TRBV19 combines with J gene TRBJ1-5; tentatively, D is TRBD1 (6 bases). The sequenced sample consisted of peripheral blood. The TCR was taken from a man at least 80 years old with COVID-19, enrolled during active disease. DNA for the CDR3: TGTGCCAGTAGGGGGGCTGGCGTTCAGCCCCAGCATTTT. Translation gives CASRGAGVQPQHF.